This T cell receptor (beta chain) is drawn from a study of T cells in Graves' hyperthyroidism and ophthalmopathy. Amplified TCR beta CDR3 regions derived from RNA transcripts. The HTBI set primed first-round TCR CDR3 RT-PCR. TCRdb independently ran MiXCR on the multiplex PCR reads; one entry per CDR3 protein. Among around 620,000 distinct CDR3 sequences listed, approximately 14% were seen once. This clonotype appeared many times. Its target is unknown. Findings and caveats of the study: Blood shared most expanded thyroid clonotypes above 0.001. A model of 13 V-J pairs discriminated ophthalmopathy from stable hyperthyroidism.

PBMCs were derived from around 10 ml fresh peripheral blood. The CDR3 is 14 amino acids. Germline-derived CDR1 and CDR2 are SGHTA and FQGTGA. Trimming at V came to 3 bases and at J to 10 bases, leaving 9 bases not matched to a gene. Sequencing was performed on blood. The rearrangement uses TRBV7-3 and TRBJ2-4; 7 bases are shared with TRBD1. The sequence was obtained from a woman younger than 35 with Graves' ophthalmopathy. The CDR3 sequence is CASSLTGLDSIQYF. CDR3 DNA: TGTGCCAGCAGCTTGACAGGGCTTGACTCAATTCAGTACTTC.